These 15 T cell receptor beta chains originate from one sample sequenced in a study of shared clonotypes between healthy human individuals. TCRdb keeps only in-frame clones here, not all; method: immunoSEQ multiplex PCR. The table records a few million clones, 93% of them present only once. Specimen: naive CD4+ T cells from PBMCs. The subset here: CD45RA+ positively selected. All receptors come from a man between 18 and 35 years old in good health. Some clones in this sample may be carry-over from other donors' samples.

This clone has a single count. This chain links TRBV6-1 with TRBJ1-1; TRBD1 is a possible D gene (5 bases). The V and J ends lost 0 bases and 0 bases respectively, with 11 bases between them. CDR1 is MNHNS, CDR2 SASEGT, per germline. The CDR3 loop spans 16 amino acids. The CDR3 spells CASSEAGGVLNTEAFF. The DNA for the CDR3 is TGTGCCAGCAGTGAAGCTGGAGGGGTATTGAACACTGAAGCTTTCTTT.

The chain carries TRBV7-3 and TRBJ2-5; tentatively, D is TRBD1 (6 bases). Deletions cut 5 bases from V and 1 base from J, with 17 bases between. There are 16 residues in the CDR3. CDR1 SGHTA and CDR2 FQGTGA come from the germline V gene. The CDR3 sequence: CASSEGRQGSQETQYF. In DNA, the CDR3 is TGTGCCAGCAGCGAAGGGCGGCAGGGGTCCCAAGAGACCCAGTACTTC.

In nucleotides, the CDR3 is TGCAGCGCTAAAGCTGGGACCGGGGAGCTGTTTTTT. Translating it yields CSAKAGTGELFF. The V call is TRBV29-1, the J call TRBJ2-2; D unresolved. This CDR3 is 12 amino acids long. V was shortened by 7 bases and J by 5 bases, with 11 bases between the two germline ends. Per germline, CDR1 SQVTM and CDR2 ANQGSEA.

The chain couples TRBV7-6 to TRBJ1-1; D remains unclear. Germline assignment: CDR1 SGHVS and CDR2 FNYEAQ. The V gene lost 2 bases and the J gene lost 4 bases, with 8 bases spanning the gap. The CDR3 is 13 amino acids. The CDR3 spells CASSLSLVTEAFF. The CDR3 DNA reads as TGTGCCAGCAGCTTATCGCTGGTCACTGAAGCTTTCTTT.

The count of this clone is one. The identical CDR3 is also encoded by other nucleotide sequences in the sample. The rearrangement uses TRBV28 and TRBJ1-5; a weak D match, TRBD1 (5 bases). The CDR3 loop spans 13 amino acids. V lost 6 bases, J lost 4 bases, and 10 bases lay in between. Per germline, CDR1 MDHEN and CDR2 SYDVKM. The chain's CDR3 is CASSPDRNQPQHF. As DNA, the CDR3 is TGTGCCAGCAGCCCTGACAGAAATCAGCCCCAGCATTTT.

The chain carries TRBV11-2 and TRBJ1-5; a possible D gene is TRBD1 (5 bases). This CDR3 region has 13 residues. Trimming took off 5 bases at V and 7 bases at J, with 12 bases between the two ends. Germline CDR1 SGHAT, CDR2 FQNNGV. This CDR3 reads CASSPGRAQPQHF. CDR3 DNA sequence: TGTGCCAGCAGCCCAGGCAGGGCCCAGCCCCAGCATTTT.

The J gene is TRBJ2-2, the V gene TRBV5-1; D call uncertain. The CDR3 extends over 15 amino acids. V was clipped by 1 base and J by 6 bases, with 13 bases between them. CDR1 and CDR2 from the germline V gene are SGHRS and YFSETQ. The CDR3 here is CASSLTPLGPGELFF. The CDR3 DNA follows: TGCGCCAGCAGCTTGACACCATTAGGGCCCGGGGAGCTGTTTTTT.

The V gene is TRBV18, the J gene TRBJ2-7, with D perhaps matching TRBD1 (6 bases). The CDR3 spans 14 residues. CDR1 is KGHSH and CDR2 is LQKENI in the germline V gene. Trimming left V 4 bases short and J 1 base short, with 11 bases between. The CDR3 is CASSRETGSYEQYF. The DNA of the CDR3 is TGTGCCAGCTCACGGGAAACAGGGTCCTACGAGCAGTACTTC.

Remarks on this clone: Other DNA sequences from this sample encode an identical CDR3 as well. The chain carries TRBV7-2 and TRBJ1-2, with D unclear. V was clipped by 3 bases and J by 2 bases, with 13 bases between them. The CDR3 sequence is 15 residues long. The germline gives CDR1 SGHTA, CDR2 FQGNSA. The CDR3 DNA reads as TGTGCCAGCAGCTTCAGGCAGCTACCCAACTATGGCTACACCTTC. Its protein is CASSFRQLPNYGYTF.

The chain is built from TRBV30 and TRBJ1-5, with D uncertain. The CDR3 consists of 15 residues. Germline V CDR1 and CDR2: GTSNPN, SVGIG (reference sequence). Trimming stripped 2 bases from V and 6 bases from J, with 17 bases between. CDR3 DNA sequence: TGTGCCTGGAGTCCCCCCCCTGGGGTTGGTCAGCCCCAGCATTTT. Translated, it gives CAWSPPPGVGQPQHF.

On this clone itself: The same CDR3 arises from other DNA sequences in this sample as well. The chain uses TRBV28 and TRBJ2-1, with D possibly matching TRBD2 (6 bases). Germline loops: CDR1 MDHEN, CDR2 SYDVKM. This CDR3 contains 13 residues. V was clipped by 8 bases and J by 1 base, with 9 bases between them. The CDR3 loop reads CASRGRSYNEQFF. The CDR3 DNA follows: TGTGCCAGCCGGGGGAGATCCTACAATGAGCAGTTCTTC.

About this clone: In the same sample, other DNA sequences code for this CDR3. This chain joins TRBV18 and TRBJ2-5; D might be TRBD2 (6 bases). The ends were cut back, 3 bases at V and 2 bases at J, with 7 bases in the middle. The CDR3 contains 13 residues. Germline V gene lookup returns CDR1 KGHSH and CDR2 LQKENI. The CDR3 is CASSPGTQETQYF. The CDR3 DNA is TGTGCCAGCTCACCCGGGACTCAAGAGACCCAGTACTTC.

The chain couples TRBV29-1 to TRBJ1-2; no definite D call. This CDR3 has 15 amino acids. The V gene lost 4 bases and the J gene lost 4 bases, with 19 bases spanning the gap. The germline CDR1 and CDR2 sequences are SQVTM and ANQGSEA. CDR3 in DNA: TGCAGCGTTGTAGGAGTCCCGCCAACGAGCTATGGCTACACCTTC. Translation gives CSVVGVPPTSYGYTF.

The genes are TRBV10-3 and TRBJ2-7, with D unresolved. Germline loops: CDR1 ENHRY, CDR2 SYGVKD. This CDR3 comprises 14 residues. Trimming took 0 bases from V and 0 from J, leaving 6 bases between them. The chain's CDR3 is CAISESPNSYEQYF. Here the CDR3 DNA reads TGTGCCATCAGTGAGTCGCCTAACTCCTACGAGCAGTACTTC.

The J gene is TRBJ1-3, the V gene TRBV28, with 9 bases aligning to TRBD1. The ends lost 4 bases at V and 8 bases at J; junction bases unmatched: 21. Germline loops: CDR1 MDHEN, CDR2 SYDVKM. The CDR3 extends over 19 amino acids. The CDR3 region has the DNA TGTGCCAGCAGTTCAGAGCTTTGGAATGGGACAGGGCCTTGGGACACCATATATTTT. Residues: CASSSELWNGTGPWDTIYF.